This passage covers 13 T cell receptor beta chains from one sample sequenced in a study of blood T cell repertoires in COVID-19. TCRdb's copy holds only in-frame clones and misses some; the assay was immunoSEQ multiplex PCR. The data contain almost 350,000 clones, approximately 89% of them singletons. Sequencing used peripheral blood. The source of these receptors is a woman aged 55-69 years with COVID-19, enrolled during active disease.

This chain connects TRBV5-5 to TRBJ2-7; D may be TRBD2 (6 bases). Germline V gene lookup returns CDR1 SGHKS and CDR2 YYEKEE (reference sequence). The ends were cut back, 7 bases at V and 3 bases at J, with 20 bases in the middle. The CDR3 runs to 15 residues. The CDR3 sequence is CASLSAPSGSYEQYF. The CDR3 DNA sequence: TGTGCCAGCTTGAGCGCCCCTTCCGGGAGCTACGAGCAGTACTTC.

The genes are TRBV3-1 (or the pseudogene TRBV3-2) and TRBJ2-5; D is possibly TRBD2 (5 bases). CDR3 length: 14 amino acids. Per the germline V gene, CDR1 is LGHDT and CDR2 is YNNKEL (reference sequence). Trimming pared 4 bases from V and 2 bases from J, leaving 11 bases between. DNA for the CDR3: TGTGCCAGCAGCCGAGGAGCGGCGCAAGAGACCCAGTACTTC. This codes for CASSRGAAQETQYF.

The genes are TRBV19 and TRBJ1-1, with 7 bases that match TRBD1. The CDR3 is 14 residues long. The V gene's germline CDR1 is LNHDA and CDR2 SQIVND (reference sequence). With V trimmed by 3 bases and J by 3 bases, 4 bases remained unmatched. The CDR3 sequence is CASSINRGDTEAFF. CDR3 in DNA: TGTGCCAGTAGTATCAACAGGGGAGACACTGAAGCTTTCTTT.

The chain employs TRBV15 and TRBJ1-1, with 8 bases lining up with TRBD1. Losses at the gene ends were 2 bases for V and 5 bases for J; bases not matched to a gene: 4. This CDR3 spans 14 amino acids. The germline V gene encodes CDR1 LNHNV and CDR2 YYDKDF (reference sequence). CDR3 loop: CATSRQGATTEAFF. The DNA for the CDR3 is TGTGCCACCAGCAGACAGGGGGCAACGACTGAAGCTTTCTTT.

This clone was found once. The rearrangement links TRBV11-3 to TRBJ1-1, with a tentative D call TRBD1 (5 bases). The CDR3 has 13 amino acids. The V and J ends lost 5 bases and 11 bases respectively, with 18 bases between them. The germline V gene encodes CDR1 SGHNT and CDR2 YENEEA. CDR3 nucleotides: TGTGCCAGCAGCCAAATCGGGACTTCTTCTGCTTTCTTT. It is translated as CASSQIGTSSAFF.

The chain uses TRBV7-9 and TRBJ1-4; D is uncertain. The CDR3 length is 12 residues. V gave up 1 base and J gave up 8 bases, with 5 bases separating them. Germline V CDR1 and CDR2: SEHNR, FQNEAQ (reference sequence). The CDR3 DNA sequence: TGTGCCAGCAGCTTAGAACTCGAAAAACTGTTTTTT. Protein: CASSLELEKLFF.

The CDR3 DNA reads TGTGCCAGCAGCTTACCAGGCGGAAACACCATATATTTT. Its translation is CASSLPGGNTIYF. The gene calls are TRBV11-2 and TRBJ1-3; D is unclear. Looked up from germline, CDR1 is SGHAT and CDR2 is FQNNGV. This CDR3 region has 13 residues. V lost 2 bases and J 4 bases, leaving 6 bases between the germline ends.

The sample holds a few counts of this clone. The chain combines TRBV12-3 or TRBV12-4 with TRBJ1-2, with TRBD1 as a possible D gene (5 bases). CDR3 size: 13 residues. The V end lost 3 bases, the J end lost 8 bases, and 13 bases lay between the germline ends. The DNA of the CDR3 is TGTGCCAGCAGTTTTGTTCAGGGCCAGGGCTACACCTTC. Translation: CASSFVQGQGYTF.

The V call is TRBV3-1 (or the pseudogene TRBV3-2), the J call TRBJ2-3; TRBD2 matches 13 bases. The CDR3 covers 15 residues. Unmatched junction bases numbered 2, after V lost 4 bases and J lost 4 bases. Looked up from germline, CDR1 is LGHDT and CDR2 is YNNKEL (reference sequence). CDR3 amino acids: CASSRTSGGADTQYF. CDR3 DNA: TGTGCCAGCAGCCGGACTAGCGGGGGAGCAGATACGCAGTATTTT.

The chain recombines TRBV5-1 with TRBJ2-1; 9 bases align to TRBD2. Germline CDR1 SGHRS, CDR2 YFSETQ. The CDR3 sequence is 19 residues long. The V gene end was trimmed by 0 bases and the J gene end by 1 base; junction bases not matched to a gene: 11. CDR3 sequence reads: CASSLALTQRGASYNEQFF. Here the CDR3 DNA reads TGCGCCAGCAGCTTGGCATTAACCCAGCGGGGGGCATCCTACAATGAGCAGTTCTTC.

The V and J genes are TRBV7-3 and TRBJ2-2; D uncertain. The CDR3 runs to 13 residues. Trimming took off 7 bases at V and 5 bases at J, with 11 bases between the two ends. Germline V lookup: CDR1 SGHTA, CDR2 FQGTGA. The CDR3 bases are TGTGCCAGCAAAAGAGGCCTAACCGGGGAGCTGTTTTTT. Residues: CASKRGLTGELFF. Full variable domain (missing parts from reference TRBV7-3 and TRBJ2-2): GAGVSQTPSNKVTEKGKYVELRCDPISGHTALYWYRQSLGQGPEFLIYFQGTGAADDSGLPNDRFFAVRPEGSVSTLKIQRTERGDSAVYLCASKRGLTGELFFGEGSRLTVL.

This clone was recorded once. The V gene is TRBV5-1, the J gene TRBJ1-2; D not resolved. Germline V gene sequence: CDR1 SGHRS, CDR2 YFSETQ. V was pared by 3 bases and J by 1 base, with 7 bases between. The CDR3 runs 13 residues. This chain's CDR3 is CASSSDYNYGYTF. CDR3 sequence (DNA): TGCGCCAGCAGCTCGGACTATAACTATGGCTACACCTTC.

The chain combines TRBV10-3 with TRBJ1-1; 10 bases match TRBD1. Germline V gene data show CDR1 as ENHRY and CDR2 as SYGVKD. This CDR3 contains 15 residues. Trimming at V came to 7 bases and at J to 4 bases, leaving 9 bases not matched to a gene. The CDR3 is CAITDRGRGGTEAFF. The CDR3 nucleotides read TGTGCCATCACCGACAGGGGGCGCGGAGGCACTGAAGCTTTCTTT.